Reported below is one T cell receptor beta chain. Antigen: not known. It was via CD45RO/CCR7/CD25/CD127/CD95/CD27 that CD4+ naive, central memory, regulatory and stem cell-like memory cells were sorted. The data were taken from a study of beta chain features in type 1 diabetes. V lost 0 bases, J lost 0 bases, and 10 bases lay in between. There are 16 residues in the CDR3. Per germline, CDR1 SGHRS and CDR2 YFSETQ. Study results and limitations: PCR may have favored shorter templates equally in patients and controls.

Of the isolated RNA, all was reverse transcribed, and so the sequenced material was expressed TCRB transcripts. Clones were sequenced by immunoSEQ multiplex PCR, and TCRdb holds only the in-frame ones, with some missing. The profile shows more than 150,000 clones, 10% to 15% of them singletons. The TCR originated in a woman between 18 and 29 years old in good health. Sequenced input: central memory CD4+ T cells from blood. This sequence joins TRBV5-1 and TRBJ2-1, with D perhaps TRBD2 (5 bases). The CDR3 is CASSLAGAVSYNEQFF. CDR3 coding DNA: TGCGCCAGCAGCTTGGCCGGAGCGGTCTCCTACAATGAGCAGTTCTTC.